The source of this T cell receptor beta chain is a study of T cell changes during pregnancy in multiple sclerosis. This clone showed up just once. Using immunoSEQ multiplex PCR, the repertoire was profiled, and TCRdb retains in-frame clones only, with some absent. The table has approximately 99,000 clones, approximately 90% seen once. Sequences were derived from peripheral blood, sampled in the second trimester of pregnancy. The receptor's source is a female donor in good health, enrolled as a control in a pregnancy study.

As DNA, the CDR3 is TGTGCCAGCAGCGTGGACAGGGCTGTCTCTGAAGCTTTCTTT. Encoded protein: CASSVDRAVSEAFF. V and J are TRBV7-9 and TRBJ1-1, with 8 bases aligning to TRBD1. The germline V gene encodes CDR1 SEHNR and CDR2 FQNEAQ (reference sequence). V lost 5 bases, J lost 6 bases, and 8 bases stayed unmatched. The CDR3 sequence is 14 residues long.